This TCR beta chain was retrieved from a study of blood T cell repertoires in COVID-19. Original processing notes: Reference gene primer amplification in the assay estimated nucleated cell counts. The table came from immunoSEQ multiplex PCR; TCRdb's copy has only in-frame clones and leaves some out. V, J and clone size reflect that table, while D and trimming were determined from the DNA. There are about 310,000 clones in the sample; 70% to 90% occur only once, and around 9.5% lies in the top ten. Membership in each cohort depended on participant-reported clinical history. Sequenced: PBMCs or T cells enriched from blood (not recorded which). The sequence was collected from a woman aged 40 to 50 who had recovered from COVID-19.

The CDR3 is CASSRDRSYEQYF. In DNA, the CDR3 is TGTGCCAGCAGTCGGGACAGGAGCTACGAGCAGTACTTC. V gene TRBV5-5 combines with J gene TRBJ2-7, with 8 bases matching TRBD1. Germline V gives CDR1 SGHKS, CDR2 YYEKEE (reference sequence). Trimming cost V 5 bases and J 3 bases; bases outside gene matches: 4. The CDR3 loop spans 13 amino acids. The full variable domain, its missing parts supplied by reference TRBV5-5 and TRBJ2-7, is DAGVTQSPTHLIKTRGQQVTLRCSPISGHKSVSWYQQVLGQGPQFIFQYYEKEERGRGNFPDRFSARQFPNYSSELNVNALLLGDSALYLCASSRDRSYEQYFGPGTRLTVT.